Reported below is one TCR beta chain. Its antigen remains unidentified. A junction end diverges from the germline sequence, so it may reflect a read error. A second PCR of roughly 7 to 11 cycles used a sample-barcoded 5' primer and a J-beta primer mix. A single record per CDR3 protein comes from TCRdb applying MiXCR to the 5' RACE reads. The table has hundreds of thousands of distinct CDR3 sequences, 58% seen once; the top ten hold approximately 21%. The germline gives CDR1 SEHNR, CDR2 FQNEAQ (reference sequence). The CDR3 length is 13 residues. The data are from a study of blood T cells in healthy people across ages. Study-wide results and limits: Naive and antigen-experienced cells could not be conclusively compared, given unsorted PBMCs.

The chain uses TRBV7-9 and TRBJ2-5; the D gene is possibly TRBD1 (5 bases). The sequence was obtained from a young man in good health. Sequenced sample: blood. As DNA, the CDR3 is TGTGCCAACAGCTTTGAAGGGGAAAGGACCCAGTACTTC. Encoded protein: CANSFEGERTQYF.